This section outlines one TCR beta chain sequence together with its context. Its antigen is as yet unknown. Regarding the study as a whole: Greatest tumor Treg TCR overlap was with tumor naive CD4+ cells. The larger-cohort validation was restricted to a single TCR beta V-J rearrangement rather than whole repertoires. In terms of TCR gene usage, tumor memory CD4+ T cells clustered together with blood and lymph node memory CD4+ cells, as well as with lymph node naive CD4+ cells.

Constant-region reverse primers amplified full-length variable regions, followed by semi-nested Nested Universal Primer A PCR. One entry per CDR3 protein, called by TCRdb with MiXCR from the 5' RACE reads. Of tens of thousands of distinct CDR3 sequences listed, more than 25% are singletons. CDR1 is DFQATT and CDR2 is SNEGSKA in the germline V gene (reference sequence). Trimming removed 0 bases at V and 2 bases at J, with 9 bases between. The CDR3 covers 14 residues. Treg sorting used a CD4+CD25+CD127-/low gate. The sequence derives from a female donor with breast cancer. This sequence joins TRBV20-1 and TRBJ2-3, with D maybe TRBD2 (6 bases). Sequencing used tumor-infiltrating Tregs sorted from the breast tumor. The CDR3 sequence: CSARDPSVTDTQYF. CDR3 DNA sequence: TGCAGTGCTAGAGATCCTAGCGTCACAGATACGCAGTATTTT.